This T cell receptor (beta chain) was recovered during a study of response to subunit inactivated influenza vaccine. TCRdb processed the RT-PCR reads anew with MiXCR; each CDR3 protein has one entry. The data show about 780,000 distinct CDR3 sequences, approximately 18% seen once. CDR1 and CDR2 (germline): SGHVS, FQNEAQ. The CDR3 runs to 16 residues. The V and J ends lost 5 bases and 2 bases respectively, with 18 bases between them. Notes on this clonotype: The antigen is undetermined.

Points from the study as a whole: Few new T cells, the authors suggested, are recruited by each seasonal influenza vaccination.

V gene TRBV7-8 combines with J gene TRBJ2-5; D might be TRBD2 (7 bases). The source was PBMCs from blood, collected 5 to 6 days after vaccination. This sequence was found in a man aged 45-65 years who received an inactivated influenza vaccine. This chain's CDR3 is CASSPYGGGLQETQYF. The CDR3 nucleotides are TGTGCCAGCAGCCCGTATGGCGGGGGCCTACAAGAGACCCAGTACTTC.